The clone carrying this T cell receptor (beta chain) was picked up many times. What it recognizes is unknown. The time point denotes: sample taken at primary tumor resection. Unsorted whole RNA from tumor, nontumor lung or frozen PBMC underwent sequencing. The data stem from a study of spatial heterogeneity in lung cancer. Across the whole study: For tumor regions, TCR transcript counts showed a strong correlation with a T cell module score derived from matched bulk RNA-seq. The mean occurrence of each unique TCR and UMI combination in raw reads exceeded 9.5. The study, taken as a whole, reports: Higher tumor mutation counts went along with higher counts of expanded intratumoral alpha and beta TCRs.

TCRdb passed the 5' RACE reads through MiXCR, listing each CDR3 protein once. The sample lists 100,000 or so distinct CDR3 sequences, 4.4% occurring once. V was pared by 5 bases and J by 3 bases, with 8 bases of the junction left unmatched. Germline-derived CDR1 and CDR2 are SNHLY and FYNNEI. The CDR3 consists of 15 residues. The V call is TRBV2, the J call TRBJ1-2; 8 bases fit TRBD1. This TCR was recovered from a male donor with early-stage non-small cell lung cancer. The sequencing here drew on lung tumor tissue, taken at surgery. CDR3 sequence (DNA): TGTGCCAGCAGTCAATGGACAGGGCGGTACTATGGCTACACCTTC. This translates into CASSQWTGRYYGYTF.